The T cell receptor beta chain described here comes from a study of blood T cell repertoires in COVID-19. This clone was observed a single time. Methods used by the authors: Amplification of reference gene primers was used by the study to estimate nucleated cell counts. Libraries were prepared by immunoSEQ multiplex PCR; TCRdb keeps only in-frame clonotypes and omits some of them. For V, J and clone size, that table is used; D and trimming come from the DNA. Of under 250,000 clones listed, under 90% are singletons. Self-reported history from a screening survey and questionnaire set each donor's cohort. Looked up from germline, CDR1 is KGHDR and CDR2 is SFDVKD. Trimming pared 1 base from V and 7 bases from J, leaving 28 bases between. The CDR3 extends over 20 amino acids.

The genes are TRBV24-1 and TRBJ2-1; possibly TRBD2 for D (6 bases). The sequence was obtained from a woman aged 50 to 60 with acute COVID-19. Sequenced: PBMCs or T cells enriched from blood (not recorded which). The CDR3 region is CATSDLTPGSPKSARNEQFF. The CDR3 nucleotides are TGTGCCACCAGTGATTTAACCCCCGGGAGCCCAAAATCGGCTAGGAATGAGCAGTTCTTC.